The 5 T cell receptor beta chains listed next were all sequenced from one sample in a study of blood T cell repertoires in COVID-19. The assay was immunoSEQ multiplex PCR, and TCRdb's table has in-frame clones only and misses some. The profile shows about 300,000 clones, about 88% of them singletons. Source material: peripheral blood. These receptor sequences come from a man between 65 and 80 years old with acute or convalescent COVID-19.

This chain joins TRBV30 and TRBJ2-2, with 10 bases that match TRBD1. The germline V gene has CDR1 GTSNPN and CDR2 SVGIG (reference sequence). This CDR3 is 12 amino acids long. J was trimmed by 13 bases and V by 5 bases; bases with no gene match: 7. In nucleotides, the CDR3 is TGTGCCTGGTCGACAGGGGGCTGGACGCTGTTTTTT. It encodes CAWSTGGWTLFF.

The chain recombines TRBV29-1 with TRBJ1-1, with TRBD1 matching 9 bases. Trimming at V came to 6 bases and at J to 8 bases, leaving 7 bases not matched to a gene. The CDR3 consists of 12 residues. Germline V gene lookup returns CDR1 SQVTM and CDR2 ANQGSEA. The CDR3 loop is CSVTGTGIEAFF. CDR3 nucleotides: TGCAGCGTGACCGGGACAGGGATAGAAGCTTTCTTT.

The CDR3 coding sequence is TGTGCCAGCAGCCAAGCGCTAGCGGCGGTCTACGAGCAGTACTTC. Translated: CASSQALAAVYEQYF. This chain uses TRBV3-1 (or the pseudogene TRBV3-2) with TRBJ2-7; the match to TRBD2 covers 7 bases. The CDR3 is 15 amino acids. V lost 1 base to trimming and J lost 3 bases; unmatched junction nucleotides: 6. Germline CDR1 LGHDT, CDR2 YNNKEL (reference sequence).

This clone was picked up one time. The gene calls are TRBV24-1 and TRBJ2-3, with D unclear. The CDR3 runs to 16 residues. The V end lost 7 bases, the J end lost 3 bases, and 19 bases lay between the germline ends. Germline V gene sequence: CDR1 KGHDR, CDR2 SFDVKD. The chain's CDR3 is CATSGPEPSSTDTQYF. The CDR3 DNA follows: TGTGCCACCAGCGGTCCGGAGCCCTCTAGTACAGATACGCAGTATTTT.

The V call is TRBV7-8, the J call TRBJ1-1; no definite D call. The ends were cut back, 6 bases at V and 8 bases at J, with 16 bases in the middle. Germline V lookup: CDR1 SGHVS, CDR2 FQNEAQ. The CDR3 consists of 13 residues. This chain's CDR3 is CASSFQAGLEAFF. CDR3 nucleotides: TGTGCCAGCAGTTTCCAGGCGGGTCTCGAAGCTTTCTTT.